These 7 T cell receptor beta chains originate from one sample sequenced in a study of T cells after yellow fever vaccination. From the 5' RACE reads, TCRdb called clonotypes with MiXCR, one entry per CDR3 protein. This sample carries 30,000 or so distinct CDR3 sequences, roughly 6.3% of them seen once, and the ten largest clones take just under 25%. Sequenced material: PBMCs, either bulk or a sorted T-cell subset (CD4+, CD8+, memory, or dextramer-sorted; not recorded which), taken on the day of the yellow fever booster vaccination. All receptors come from a man aged 25-45 years who received the YFV17D yellow fever vaccine.

This clonotype was counted at least ten times. The J gene is TRBJ2-1, the V gene TRBV6-1; D is unclear. This CDR3 region has 16 residues. Per germline, CDR1 MNHNS and CDR2 SASEGT. The germline V and J ends were trimmed by 6 bases and 4 bases, with 19 bases remaining between them. For the CDR3, the DNA is TGTGCCAGCAGGCCATCCCGTGGGGTCGGTTACAATGAGCAGTTCTTC. Its protein product is CASRPSRGVGYNEQFF.

This clonotype was seen once. The CDR3 ends on some other residue instead of the conserved phenylalanine or tryptophan, so this is likely a read error. This sequence joins TRBV7-9 and TRBJ1-1, with a weak D call TRBD1 (5 bases). CDR1 and CDR2 from the germline V gene are SEHNR and FQNEAQ (reference sequence). The CDR3 has 12 amino acids. V was pared by 2 bases and J by 6 bases, with 7 bases between. CDR3 sequence reads: CASSLPGAEAFL. In DNA form, the CDR3 reads TGTGCCAGCAGCTTACCGGGGGCTGAAGCTTTCCTT.

This chain links TRBV27 with TRBJ2-1; no reliable D call. CDR1 MNHEY and CDR2 SMNVEV come from the germline V gene (reference sequence). Trimming cost V 6 bases and J 4 bases, with 19 bases left between them. There are 16 residues in the CDR3. The CDR3 coding sequence is TGTGCCAGCAGGCTCTTACAGAGTGCCCGTTACAATGAGCAGTTCTTC. Amino acids: CASRLLQSARYNEQFF.

This clonotype was counted many times. The chain links TRBV10-3 to TRBJ2-5; D perhaps matches TRBD2 (7 bases). This CDR3 contains 17 residues. V lost 4 bases to trimming and J lost 2 bases, with 20 bases between them. Germline values: CDR1 ENHRY, CDR2 SYGVKD. CDR3 loop: CAISGGNGGGTQETQYF. DNA for the CDR3: TGTGCCATCAGTGGCGGTAACGGCGGGGGCACTCAAGAGACCCAGTACTTC.

This clonotype was seen ten or more times. The gene calls are TRBV9 and TRBJ1-5; D not resolved. The CDR3 has 12 amino acids. CDR1 and CDR2 (germline): SGDLS, YYNGEE. Trimming shortened V by 0 bases and J by 4 bases, and 2 bases separated the two germline ends. The CDR3 region has the DNA TGTGCCAGCAGCGTAGGGAATCAGCCCCAGCATTTT. It translates to CASSVGNQPQHF. The full variable domain, with the rest looked up from reference TRBV9 and TRBJ1-5, is DSGVTQTPKHLITATGQRVTLRCSPRSGDLSVYWYQQSLDQGLQFLIQYYNGEERAKGNILERFSAQQFPDLHSELNLSSLELGDSALYFCASSVGNQPQHFGDGTRLSIL.

This clonotype was observed a few times. The J gene is TRBJ2-5, the V gene TRBV5-5, with D tentatively TRBD2 (7 bases). V was cut by 5 bases and J by 2 bases, with 16 bases left in between. CDR1 is SGHKS, CDR2 YYEKEE, per germline (reference sequence). CDR3 length equals 15 residues. The CDR3 spells CASSPGEGRQETQYF. In DNA, the CDR3 is TGTGCCAGCAGTCCAGGGGAGGGACGACAAGAGACCCAGTACTTC.

The rearrangement joins TRBV7-2 to TRBJ2-3; no clear D gene. V dropped 6 bases and J dropped 0 bases, with 19 bases sitting between them. From germline, CDR1 is SGHTA and CDR2 FQGNSA. This CDR3 comprises 17 residues. Written as DNA, the CDR3 is TGTGCCAGCAGTATTACGGGTGGAATACTTAGCACAGATACGCAGTATTTT. Translating it yields CASSITGGILSTDTQYF.